This T cell receptor beta chain appears in the sequencing data of a study of blood T cell repertoires in COVID-19. About the study: Nucleic acid was either cDNA or gDNA, and it came from T cells, B-cell-depleted T cells, or PBMCs.

V gave up 3 bases and J gave up 2 bases, with 14 bases separating them. Germline V gene sequence: CDR1 SNHLY, CDR2 FYNNEI. The CDR3 has 15 residues. In the original workflow: Reference gene primer amplification yielded estimated nucleated cell counts. TCRdb's copy holds only in-frame clones and misses some; the assay was immunoSEQ multiplex PCR. V and J calls and clone size are as listed in that table; D and trimming were resolved from the DNA. Among 200,000 to 250,000 clones listed, roughly 81% were seen once. Sequenced sample: peripheral blood. The sequence was obtained from a woman aged 45-65 years with active or convalescent COVID-19. The V call is TRBV2, the J call TRBJ2-7; tentatively, D is TRBD1 (6 bases). The CDR3 DNA follows: TGTGCCAGCAGTGATACAGGGCTCGTTCCCTACGAGCAGTACTTC. Residues: CASSDTGLVPYEQYF.